The rows below give T cell receptor beta chains drawn from one sample of a study of blood T cell repertoires in COVID-19. Data came from immunoSEQ multiplex PCR; TCRdb stores just in-frame clones and leaves some out. The sample has around 140,000 clones, approximately 80% seen once. The sequenced sample was peripheral blood. These receptors originate from a man between 60 and 70 years old with active or convalescent COVID-19. Each CDR3 is given with its conserved first and last residue. Each record gives: CDR3 length, clone size, D gene, J gene, V gene, CDR3 DNA, CDR3 protein. The D gene is left open where the match is weak. Only part of the rows carry a size: once, few, many, or a class if the clone is expanded.

length: 15; size: .; D: TRBD2; J: TRBJ2-1; V: TRBV15; DNA: TGTGCCACCAGCCCCCGGACTAGCCAACACAATGAGCAGTTCTTC; CDR3: CATSPRTSQHNEQFF
length: 15; size: .; D: TRBD1; J: TRBJ1-5; V: TRBV6-6; DNA: TGTGCCAGCAGGGGGACAGACGGAAGCAATCAGCCCCAGCATTTT; CDR3: CASRGTDGSNQPQHF
length: 15; size: .; D: TRBD2; J: TRBJ2-6; V: TRBV5-4; DNA: TGTGCCAGCACCATTGGGGGGGCTGGGGCCAACGTCCTGACTTTC; CDR3: CASTIGGAGANVLTF
length: 15; size: few; D: .; J: TRBJ2-6; V: TRBV7-9; DNA: TGTGCCAGCAGCTTAGGGCAATCTGGGGCCAACGTCCTGACTTTC; CDR3: CASSLGQSGANVLTF
length: 14; size: .; D: TRBD1; J: TRBJ1-5; V: TRBV2; DNA: TGTGCCAGCAATGGACAGGGGGGTAATCAGCCCCAGCATTTT; CDR3: CASNGQGGNQPQHF
length: 12; size: .; D: .; J: TRBJ2-5; V: TRBV7-9; DNA: TGTGCCAGCAGCTTACTTGTGGAGACCCAGTACTTC; CDR3: CASSLLVETQYF
length: 15; size: .; D: TRBD1; J: TRBJ1-1; V: TRBV19; DNA: TGTGCCAGTAGTCCGCGGACAGGCGTTAACACTGAAGCTTTCTTT; CDR3: CASSPRTGVNTEAFF
length: 19; size: .; D: .; J: TRBJ2-1; V: TRBV5-1; DNA: TGCGCCAGCAGCCCGATTCCTCTCGGGAGTGGGGCTTGGGACAATGAGCAGTTCTTC; CDR3: CASSPIPLGSGAWDNEQFF
length: 14; size: .; D: TRBD1; J: TRBJ1-2; V: TRBV14; DNA: TGTGCCAGCAGCCTCCTCGGGACAGCCTATGGCTACACCTTC; CDR3: CASSLLGTAYGYTF
length: 15; size: many; D: .; J: TRBJ2-6; V: TRBV30; DNA: TGTGCCTGGAGTGTACTAGGCTCTGGGGCCAACGTCCTGACTTTC; CDR3: CAWSVLGSGANVLTF
length: 16; size: .; D: .; J: TRBJ2-5; V: TRBV3-1/TRBV3-2; DNA: TGTGCCAGCAGCCTTAAAGGGACTCTCATCTCGGAGACCCAGTACTTC; CDR3: CASSLKGTLISETQYF
length: 16; size: .; D: TRBD2; J: TRBJ2-7; V: TRBV11-3; DNA: TGTGCCAGCAGCTTAGATCACGGGGGGGCTTCCTACGAGCAGTACTTC; CDR3: CASSLDHGGASYEQYF
length: 13; size: .; D: .; J: TRBJ1-5; V: TRBV30; DNA: TGTGCCTGGAGTGCCTCACAGAATCAGCCCCAGCATTTT; CDR3: CAWSASQNQPQHF
length: 15; size: .; D: .; J: TRBJ1-4; V: TRBV28; DNA: TGTGCCAGCAGTCCGCCGTTGGAGGCTAATGAAAAACTGTTTTTT; CDR3: CASSPPLEANEKLFF
length: 16; size: .; D: TRBD2; J: TRBJ2-1; V: TRBV6-2/TRBV6-3; DNA: TGTGCCAGCAGTTACTCTTACGGGGGGGCCGGGAATGAGCAGTTCTTC; CDR3: CASSYSYGGAGNEQFF
length: 15; size: .; D: TRBD2; J: TRBJ2-5; V: TRBV12-5; DNA: TGTGCTAGTGAGTCTAGCGGGGCAACCGGAGAGACCCAGTACTTC; CDR3: CASESSGATGETQYF
length: 16; size: .; D: TRBD2; J: TRBJ2-2; V: TRBV7-2; DNA: TGTGCCAGCAGCTTAATCCCTAGCGGGGGCACCGGGGAGCTGTTTTTT; CDR3: CASSLIPSGGTGELFF
length: 15; size: .; D: TRBD1; J: TRBJ1-1; V: TRBV13; DNA: TGTGCCAGCAGCTTAGGAGGACAGGGGATGTCTGAAGCTTTCTTT; CDR3: CASSLGGQGMSEAFF
length: 15; size: .; D: TRBD1; J: TRBJ2-1; V: TRBV24-1; DNA: TGTGCCATCGGGGGCAGGGGGCCCTATTACAATGAGCAGTTCTTC; CDR3: CAIGGRGPYYNEQFF
length: 14; size: .; D: TRBD1; J: TRBJ1-2; V: TRBV3-1/TRBV3-2; DNA: TGTGCCAGCAGCCAAACACAGGGGGCCGGTGGCTACACCTTC; CDR3: CASSQTQGAGGYTF
length: 14; size: .; D: TRBD1; J: TRBJ1-1; V: TRBV6-5; DNA: TGTGCCAGCACCGAACACAGGGGGAACACTGAAGCTTTCTTT; CDR3: CASTEHRGNTEAFF
length: 16; size: few; D: .; J: TRBJ1-2; V: TRBV6-2/TRBV6-3; DNA: TGTGCCAGCAGTTCATCTCAGGGGAACCTCTACTACGGCTACACCTTC; CDR3: CASSSSQGNLYYGYTF
length: 14; size: once; D: .; J: TRBJ1-2; V: TRBV7-2; DNA: TGTGCCAGCAGCCCGGGACGGGAGAACTATGGCTACACCTTC; CDR3: CASSPGRENYGYTF
length: 12; size: .; D: .; J: TRBJ2-1; V: TRBV7-8; DNA: TGTGCCAGCAGCCGGGAGTTGGGTGAGCAGTTCTTC; CDR3: CASSRELGEQFF
length: 13; size: .; D: .; J: TRBJ1-2; V: TRBV5-6; DNA: TGTGCCAGCAGCCGACAGTCCTATGGTGGCTACACCTTC; CDR3: CASSRQSYGGYTF
length: 17; size: once; D: TRBD1; J: TRBJ1-1; V: TRBV11-3; DNA: TGTGCCAGCAGCCCCAGGGTCGCAGGGGGCGTAAGCACTGAAGCTTTCTTT; CDR3: CASSPRVAGGVSTEAFF